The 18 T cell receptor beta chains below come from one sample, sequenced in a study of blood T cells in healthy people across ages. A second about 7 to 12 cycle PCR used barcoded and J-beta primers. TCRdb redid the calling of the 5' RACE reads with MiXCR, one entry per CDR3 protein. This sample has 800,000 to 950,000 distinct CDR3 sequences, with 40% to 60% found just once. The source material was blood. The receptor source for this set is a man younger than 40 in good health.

The CDR3 coding sequence is TGTGCCAGCAGCTTGGGACTAGCGGGAGAGGCAGATACGCAGTATTTT. As protein: CASSLGLAGEADTQYF. The V and J genes are TRBV7-2 and TRBJ2-3; TRBD2 agrees at 14 bases. Germline V CDR1 and CDR2: SGHTA, FQGNSA. The CDR3 spans 16 residues. With 3 bases clipped from V and 4 bases from J, the junction kept 3 bases outside the gene matches.

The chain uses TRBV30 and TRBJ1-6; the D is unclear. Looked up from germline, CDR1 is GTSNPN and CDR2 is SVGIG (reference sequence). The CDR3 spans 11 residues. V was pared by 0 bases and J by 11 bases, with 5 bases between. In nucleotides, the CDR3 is TGTGCCTGGAGTGTAGGCACACCCCTCCACTTT. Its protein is CAWSVGTPLHF.

Here the CDR3 reads CASTPLYGSSETQYF. The CDR3 DNA is TGTGCCAGCACCCCGTTATATGGGAGTAGTGAGACCCAGTACTTC. V gene TRBV6-2 or TRBV6-3 combines with J gene TRBJ2-5, with a weak D call TRBD2 (5 bases). The CDR3 loop spans 15 amino acids. V shed 7 bases and J shed 5 bases, with 20 bases lying between them. Germline assignment: CDR1 MNHEY and CDR2 SVGEGT.

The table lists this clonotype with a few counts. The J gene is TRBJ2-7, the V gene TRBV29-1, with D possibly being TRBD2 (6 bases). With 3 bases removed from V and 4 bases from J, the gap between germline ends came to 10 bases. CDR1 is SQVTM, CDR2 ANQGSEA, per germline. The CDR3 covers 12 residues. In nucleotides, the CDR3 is TGCAGCGTTGACGACGGGAGATACGAGCAGTACTTC. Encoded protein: CSVDDGRYEQYF.

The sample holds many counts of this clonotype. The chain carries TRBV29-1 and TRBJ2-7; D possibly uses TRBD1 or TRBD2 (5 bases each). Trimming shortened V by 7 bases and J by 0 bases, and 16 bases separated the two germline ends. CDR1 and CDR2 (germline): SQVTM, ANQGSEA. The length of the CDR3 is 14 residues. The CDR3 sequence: CSALGGSSSYEQYF. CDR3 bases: TGCAGCGCCCTTGGGGGTAGCAGCTCCTACGAGCAGTACTTC.

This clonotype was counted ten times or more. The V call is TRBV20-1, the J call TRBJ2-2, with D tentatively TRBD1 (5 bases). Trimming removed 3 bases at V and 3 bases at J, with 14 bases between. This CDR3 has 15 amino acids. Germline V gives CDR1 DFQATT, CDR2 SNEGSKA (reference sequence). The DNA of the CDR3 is TGCAGTGCTAGGACCCCAGGGCTATACACCGGGGAGCTGTTTTTT. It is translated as CSARTPGLYTGELFF.

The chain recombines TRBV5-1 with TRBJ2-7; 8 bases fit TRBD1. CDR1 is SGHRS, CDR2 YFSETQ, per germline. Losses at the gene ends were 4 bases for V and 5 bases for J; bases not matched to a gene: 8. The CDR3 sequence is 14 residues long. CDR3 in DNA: TGCGCCAGCAGCATCGGGACAGGTCTCCACGAGCAGTACTTC. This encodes CASSIGTGLHEQYF.

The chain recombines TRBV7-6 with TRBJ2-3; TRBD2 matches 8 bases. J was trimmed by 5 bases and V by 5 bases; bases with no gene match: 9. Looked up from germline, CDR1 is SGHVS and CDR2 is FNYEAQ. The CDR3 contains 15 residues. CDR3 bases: TGTGCCAGCAGCCCTAACGGGGGGGCGGAAGATACGCAGTATTTT. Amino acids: CASSPNGGAEDTQYF.

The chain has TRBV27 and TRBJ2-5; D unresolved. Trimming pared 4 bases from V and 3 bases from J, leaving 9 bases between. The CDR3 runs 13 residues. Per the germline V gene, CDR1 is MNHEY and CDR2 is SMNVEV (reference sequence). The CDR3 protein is CASSCYNKETQYF. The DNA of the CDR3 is TGTGCCAGCAGTTGCTACAACAAAGAGACCCAGTACTTC.

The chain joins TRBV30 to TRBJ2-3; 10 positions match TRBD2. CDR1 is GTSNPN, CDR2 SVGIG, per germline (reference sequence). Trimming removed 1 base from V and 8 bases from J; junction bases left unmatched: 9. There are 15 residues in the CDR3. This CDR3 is CAWSDGLAGASTQYF. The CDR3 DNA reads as TGTGCCTGGAGTGATGGTCTAGCGGGGGCCAGTACGCAGTATTTT.

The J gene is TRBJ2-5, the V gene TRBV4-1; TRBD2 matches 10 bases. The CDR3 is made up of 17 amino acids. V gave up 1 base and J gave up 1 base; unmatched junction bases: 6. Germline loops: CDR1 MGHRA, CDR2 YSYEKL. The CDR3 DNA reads TGCGCCAGCAGCCAAGTCGCTAGCGGGGGCCTCCAAGAGACCCAGTACTTC. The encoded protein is CASSQVASGGLQETQYF.

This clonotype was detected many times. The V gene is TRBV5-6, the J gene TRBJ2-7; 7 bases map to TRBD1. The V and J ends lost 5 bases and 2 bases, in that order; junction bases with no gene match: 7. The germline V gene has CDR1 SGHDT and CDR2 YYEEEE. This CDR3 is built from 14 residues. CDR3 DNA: TGTGCCAGCAGTTCCGGGACAGACACCTACGAGCAGTACTTC. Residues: CASSSGTDTYEQYF.

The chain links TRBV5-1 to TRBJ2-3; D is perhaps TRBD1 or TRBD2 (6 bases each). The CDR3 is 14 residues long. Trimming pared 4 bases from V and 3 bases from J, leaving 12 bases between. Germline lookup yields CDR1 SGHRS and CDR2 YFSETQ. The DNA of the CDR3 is TGCGCCAGCAGCAACGGGGGCAGGACAGATACGCAGTATTTT. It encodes CASSNGGRTDTQYF.

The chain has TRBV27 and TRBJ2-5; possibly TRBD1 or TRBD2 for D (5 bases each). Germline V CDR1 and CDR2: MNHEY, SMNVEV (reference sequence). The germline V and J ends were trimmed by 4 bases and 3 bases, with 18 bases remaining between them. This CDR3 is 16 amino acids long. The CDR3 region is CASSSQSSRDEETQYF. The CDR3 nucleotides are TGTGCCAGCAGTTCCCAGAGTTCGAGGGACGAAGAGACCCAGTACTTC.

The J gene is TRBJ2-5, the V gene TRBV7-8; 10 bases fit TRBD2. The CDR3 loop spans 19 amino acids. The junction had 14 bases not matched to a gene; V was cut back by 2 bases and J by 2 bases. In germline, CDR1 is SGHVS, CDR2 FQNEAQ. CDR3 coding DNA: TGTGCCAGCAGCTTATCTCATGGTCTAGCGGGGGAACTTCAAGAGACCCAGTACTTC. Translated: CASSLSHGLAGELQETQYF.

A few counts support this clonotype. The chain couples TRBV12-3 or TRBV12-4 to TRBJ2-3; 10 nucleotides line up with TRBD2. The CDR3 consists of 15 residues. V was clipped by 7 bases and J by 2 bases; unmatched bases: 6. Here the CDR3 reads CASTRTSGLTDTQYF. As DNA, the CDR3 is TGTGCCAGCACCAGGACTAGCGGACTCACAGATACGCAGTATTTT.

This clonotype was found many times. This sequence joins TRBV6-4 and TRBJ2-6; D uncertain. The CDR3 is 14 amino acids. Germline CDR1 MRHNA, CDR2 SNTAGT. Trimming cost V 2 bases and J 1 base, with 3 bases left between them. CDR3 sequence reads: CASSDQSGANVLTF. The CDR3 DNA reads TGTGCCAGCAGTGACCAGTCTGGGGCCAACGTCCTGACTTTC.

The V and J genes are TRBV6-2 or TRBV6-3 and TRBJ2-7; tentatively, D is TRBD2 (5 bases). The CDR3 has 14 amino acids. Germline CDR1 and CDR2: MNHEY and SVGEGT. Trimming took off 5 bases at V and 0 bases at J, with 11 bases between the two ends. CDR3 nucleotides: TGTGCCAGCAGTGACTATGGAAACTCCTACGAGCAGTACTTC. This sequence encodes CASSDYGNSYEQYF.